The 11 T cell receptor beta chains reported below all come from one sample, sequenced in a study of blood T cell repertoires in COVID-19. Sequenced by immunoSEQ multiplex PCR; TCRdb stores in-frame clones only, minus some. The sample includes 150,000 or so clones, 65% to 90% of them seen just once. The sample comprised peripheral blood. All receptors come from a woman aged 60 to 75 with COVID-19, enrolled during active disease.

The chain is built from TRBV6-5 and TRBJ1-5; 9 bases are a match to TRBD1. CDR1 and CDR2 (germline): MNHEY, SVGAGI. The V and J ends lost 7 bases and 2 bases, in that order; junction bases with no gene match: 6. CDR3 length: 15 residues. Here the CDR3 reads CASITGGSGNQPQHF. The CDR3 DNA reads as TGTGCCAGCATCACAGGGGGCTCGGGCAATCAGCCCCAGCATTTT.

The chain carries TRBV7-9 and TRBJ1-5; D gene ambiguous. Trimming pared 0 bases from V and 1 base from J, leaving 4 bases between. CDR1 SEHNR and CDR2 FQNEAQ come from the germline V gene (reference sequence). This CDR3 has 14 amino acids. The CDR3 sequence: CASSLASSNQPQHF. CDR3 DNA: TGTGCCAGCAGCTTAGCCTCGAGCAATCAGCCCCAGCATTTT.

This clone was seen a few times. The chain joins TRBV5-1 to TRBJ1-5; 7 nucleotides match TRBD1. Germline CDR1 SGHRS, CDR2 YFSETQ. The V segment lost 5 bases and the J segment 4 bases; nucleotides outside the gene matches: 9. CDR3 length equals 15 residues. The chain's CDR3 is CASREGASLNQPQHF. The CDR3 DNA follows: TGCGCCAGCAGGGAGGGGGCCAGTCTGAATCAGCCCCAGCATTTT.

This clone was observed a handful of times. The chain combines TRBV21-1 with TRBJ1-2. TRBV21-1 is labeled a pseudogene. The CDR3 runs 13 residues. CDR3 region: CASSKVDSYGYTF. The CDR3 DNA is TGTGCCAGCAGCAAAGTTGATAGCTATGGCTACACCTTC.

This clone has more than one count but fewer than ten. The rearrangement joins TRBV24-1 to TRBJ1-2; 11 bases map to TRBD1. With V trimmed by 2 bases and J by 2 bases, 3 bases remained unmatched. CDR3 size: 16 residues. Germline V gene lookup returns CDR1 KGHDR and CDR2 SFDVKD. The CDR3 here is CATSDSGQGANYGYTF. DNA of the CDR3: TGTGCCACCAGTGATTCCGGACAGGGGGCCAACTATGGCTACACCTTC.

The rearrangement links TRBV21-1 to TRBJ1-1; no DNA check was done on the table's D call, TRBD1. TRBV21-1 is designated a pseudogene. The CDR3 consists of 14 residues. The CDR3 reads CASSKRQGDGEAFF. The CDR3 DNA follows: TGTGCCAGCAGCAAACGACAGGGGGACGGTGAAGCTTTCTTT.

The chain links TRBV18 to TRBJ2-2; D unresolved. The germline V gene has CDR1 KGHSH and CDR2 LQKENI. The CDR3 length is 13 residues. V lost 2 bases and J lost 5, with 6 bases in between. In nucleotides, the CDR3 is TGTGCCAGCTCACCAACTAAAACCGGGGAGCTGTTTTTT. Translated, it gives CASSPTKTGELFF.

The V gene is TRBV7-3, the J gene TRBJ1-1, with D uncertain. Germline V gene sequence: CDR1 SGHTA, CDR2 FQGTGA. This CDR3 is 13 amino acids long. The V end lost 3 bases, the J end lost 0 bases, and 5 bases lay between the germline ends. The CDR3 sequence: CASSFDMNTEAFF. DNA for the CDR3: TGTGCCAGCAGCTTTGACATGAACACTGAAGCTTTCTTT.

CDR3 DNA sequence: TGTGCCAGTACTCTCAGCAGGACAGGCACCGGCTACACCTTC. Amino acid sequence: CASTLSRTGTGYTF. The gene calls are TRBV19 and TRBJ1-2; 7 bases are a match to TRBD1. The CDR3 spans 14 residues. Trimming at V came to 7 bases and at J to 8 bases, leaving 13 bases not matched to a gene. From germline, CDR1 is LNHDA and CDR2 SQIVND (reference sequence).

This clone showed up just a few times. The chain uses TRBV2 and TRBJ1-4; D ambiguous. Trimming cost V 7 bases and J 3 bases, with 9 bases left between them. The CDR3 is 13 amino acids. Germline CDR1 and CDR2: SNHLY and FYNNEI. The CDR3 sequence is CASNADSNEKLFF. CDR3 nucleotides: TGTGCCAGCAATGCAGACTCTAATGAAAAACTGTTTTTT.

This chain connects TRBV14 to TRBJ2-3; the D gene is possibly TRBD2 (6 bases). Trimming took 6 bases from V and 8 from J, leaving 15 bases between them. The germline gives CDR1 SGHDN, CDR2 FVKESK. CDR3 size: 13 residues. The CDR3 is CASRLQGLPTQYF. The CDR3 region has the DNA TGTGCCAGCAGACTTCAGGGACTCCCTACGCAGTATTTT.